These 26 T cell receptor beta chains were sequenced from one sample in a study of patients and donors after allogeneic stem cell transplantation. TCRdb itself ran the RT-PCR reads through MiXCR, one entry per CDR3 protein. The data show about 230,000 distinct CDR3 sequences, roughly an eighth seen once. The sample taken for sequencing was blood, either unsorted or a sorted T cell fraction (not recorded which). These receptors were obtained from a human donor who was either an allogeneic HSCT recipient or a stem cell or donor lymphocyte infusion donor (not recorded which). It is not recorded whose cells these are; they may come from a transplant donor.

This clonotype showed up many times. The chain uses TRBV7-8 and TRBJ1-1; D gene uncertain. The germline V and J ends were trimmed by 5 bases and 5 bases, with 18 bases remaining between them. Germline assignment: CDR1 SGHVS and CDR2 FQNEAQ. The CDR3 has 15 residues. CDR3 region: CASSPQRGYDTEAFF. DNA for the CDR3: TGTGCCAGCAGCCCCCAACGGGGTTACGATACTGAAGCTTTCTTT. Full variable domain (rest looked up from reference TRBV7-8 and TRBJ1-1): GAGVSQSPRYKVAKRGQDVALRCDPISGHVSLFWYQQALGQGPEFLTYFQNEAQLDKSGLPSDRFFAERPEGSVSTLKIQRTQQEDSAVYLCASSPQRGYDTEAFFGQGTRLTVV.

J is TRBJ2-1 and V is TRBV7-3; D perhaps matches TRBD2 (6 bases). The germline V gene encodes CDR1 SGHTA and CDR2 FQGTGA. The CDR3 is 15 amino acids. V lost 4 bases to trimming and J lost 3 bases, with 13 bases between them. The CDR3 nucleotides read TGTGCCAGCAGCTCCGGGGCTAGCGACTACAATGAGCAGTTCTTC. Encoded protein: CASSSGASDYNEQFF.

In its sample, this clonotype was seen a few times. This chain joins TRBV30 and TRBJ2-2, with no clear D. V was pared by 7 bases and J by 1 base, with 16 bases between. This CDR3 contains 15 residues. The germline V gene encodes CDR1 GTSNPN and CDR2 SVGIG (reference sequence). DNA of the CDR3: TGTGCCTACCAACCCCCAGTTTGGAACACCGGGGAGCTGTTTTTT. It is translated as CAYQPPVWNTGELFF.

Many counts were recorded for this clonotype. V gene TRBV11-2 combines with J gene TRBJ1-3; D ambiguous. The CDR3 is 17 residues long. V was shortened by 0 bases and J by 5 bases, with 17 bases between the two germline ends. Germline assignment: CDR1 SGHAT and CDR2 FQNNGV. The CDR3 protein is CASSLDGRRSLRNTIYF. The CDR3 coding sequence is TGTGCCAGCAGCTTAGATGGACGGCGGTCTTTACGAAACACCATATATTTT.

The chain couples TRBV18 to TRBJ2-7; 11 bases agree with TRBD1. Germline V gene lookup returns CDR1 KGHSH and CDR2 LQKENI. V lost 6 bases and J lost 5; bases outside the gene matches: 9. The CDR3 totals 15 residues. CDR3 coding DNA: TGTGCCAGCTCCCAGGACAGGGGGCGGCAACACGAGCAGTACTTC. Residues: CASSQDRGRQHEQYF.

The chain combines TRBV5-5 with TRBJ2-7, with a tentative D call TRBD1 (6 bases). Trimming removed 4 bases from V and 0 bases from J, with 23 bases in between. Looked up from germline, CDR1 is SGHKS and CDR2 is YYEKEE (reference sequence). CDR3 size: 18 residues. CDR3 region: CASSDLRPRGPSSYEQYF. The CDR3, as DNA: TGTGCCAGCAGCGACCTACGACCCAGGGGTCCGAGCTCCTACGAGCAGTACTTC.

The gene calls are TRBV9 and TRBJ2-1, with 11 bases that match TRBD1. Per the germline V gene, CDR1 is SGDLS and CDR2 is YYNGEE. The CDR3 covers 17 residues. J lost 13 bases, V lost 1 base, and 16 bases had no gene match. The CDR3 here is CASSVLSRTGGPGPQFF. The CDR3 region has the DNA TGTGCCAGCAGCGTATTATCTCGGACAGGGGGCCCCGGGCCCCAGTTCTTC.

The chain joins TRBV20-1 to TRBJ2-3; 10 bases are a match to TRBD2. Germline V gives CDR1 DFQATT, CDR2 SNEGSKA (reference sequence). The junction had 13 bases not matched to a gene; V was cut back by 6 bases and J by 4 bases. The CDR3 has 16 amino acids. The CDR3 is CSAITPSSGRADTQYF. In DNA form, the CDR3 reads TGCAGTGCCATTACGCCCTCTAGCGGGAGAGCAGATACGCAGTATTTT.

This clonotype was counted at least ten times. The genes are TRBV20-1 and TRBJ2-7, with 7 bases identical to TRBD2. V lost 0 bases and J lost 3; bases outside the gene matches: 5. This CDR3 has 14 residues. Germline-derived CDR1 and CDR2 are DFQATT and SNEGSKA (reference sequence). For the CDR3, the DNA is TGCAGTGCTAGAGAGGCGGGAGCGGGCTACGAGCAGTACTTC. Residues: CSAREAGAGYEQYF.

This clonotype has just a few counts. This rearrangement joins TRBV2 to TRBJ1-5; D is possibly TRBD1 (6 bases). Germline CDR1 reads SNHLY; CDR2 reads FYNNEI. CDR3 size: 15 residues. V gave up 7 bases and J gave up 7 bases, with 20 bases separating them. The CDR3 is CASTSVGGLGQPQHF. Here the CDR3 DNA reads TGTGCCAGCACAAGCGTGGGGGGGCTCGGGCAGCCCCAGCATTTT.

The chain carries TRBV6-2 or TRBV6-3 and TRBJ2-1, with 9 bases fitting TRBD2. Germline CDR1 and CDR2: MNHEY and SVGEGT. With 2 bases clipped from V and 3 bases from J, the junction kept 5 bases outside the gene matches. This CDR3 region has 16 residues. CDR3 in amino acids: CASSYPTSGFYNEQFF. DNA of the CDR3: TGTGCCAGCAGTTACCCGACTAGCGGATTCTACAATGAGCAGTTCTTC.

The gene calls are TRBV19 and TRBJ1-5; 7 bases fit TRBD1. Trimming removed 5 bases from V and 6 bases from J; junction bases left unmatched: 4. The CDR3 totals 13 residues. Germline-derived CDR1 and CDR2 are LNHDA and SQIVND (reference sequence). The CDR3: CASSPDRVQPQHF. In nucleotides, the CDR3 is TGTGCCAGTAGTCCCGACAGGGTTCAGCCCCAGCATTTT. Complete variable domain (other parts from reference TRBV19 and TRBJ1-5): DGGITQSPKYLFRKEGQNVTLSCEQNLNHDAMYWYRQDPGQGLRLIYYSQIVNDFQKGDIAEGYSVSREKKESFPLTVTSAQKNPTAFYLCASSPDRVQPQHFGDGTRLSIL.

This clonotype was counted ten times or more. The chain carries TRBV3-1 and TRBJ2-1; D tentatively reads TRBD1 or TRBD2 (6 bases each). Germline V gene data show CDR1 as LGHDT and CDR2 as YNNKEL (reference sequence). V was cut by 0 bases and J by 8 bases, with 17 bases left in between. The CDR3 is 16 amino acids. CDR3 sequence: CASSQEEGQGRHEQFF. The CDR3 DNA reads as TGTGCCAGCAGCCAAGAGGAGGGCCAGGGGAGGCATGAGCAGTTCTTC.

This clonotype was seen ten or more times. V usage is TRBV7-9 and J usage is TRBJ2-2; 8 bases fit TRBD2. Germline V lookup: CDR1 SEHNR, CDR2 FQNEAQ (reference sequence). The CDR3 has 15 amino acids. V was clipped by 5 bases and J by 4 bases; unmatched bases: 6. CDR3 sequence (DNA): TGTGCCAGCAGCGGACTAGCTGGGCGCACCGGGGAGCTGTTTTTT. Protein sequence: CASSGLAGRTGELFF.

As for this clonotype: Given the absence of the conserved phenylalanine or tryptophan at the CDR3 end, a read error is likely. The genes are TRBV6-2 or TRBV6-3 and TRBJ1-1; no firm D call. The germline V gene has CDR1 MNHEY and CDR2 SVGEGT. Between the trimmed V and J ends, which lost 1 base and 1 base, there was a span of 16 bases. The CDR3 extends over 17 amino acids. This CDR3 is CASSYYLIFDTNTEAFS. CDR3 DNA sequence: TGTGCCAGCAGTTACTACTTGATATTCGACACGAACACTGAAGCTTTCTCT.

The J gene is TRBJ1-1, the V gene TRBV10-3; D gene unclear. This CDR3 has 15 amino acids. Germline CDR1 reads ENHRY; CDR2 reads SYGVKD. V lost 6 bases, J lost 0 bases, and 14 bases lay in between. DNA for the CDR3: TGTGCCATCAGGGCCGGGTTAGGACTGAACACTGAAGCTTTCTTT. Translated, it gives CAIRAGLGLNTEAFF.

This clonotype was counted at least ten times. The chain is built from TRBV12-3 or TRBV12-4 and TRBJ2-7, with TRBD1 as a possible D gene (6 bases). V lost 8 bases, J lost 2 bases, and 10 bases lay in between. CDR3 length: 12 residues. In DNA, the CDR3 is TGTGCCAGCTCCGCAGGGGCCTACGAGCAGTACTTC. This codes for CASSAGAYEQYF.

This clonotype turned up a few times. V usage is TRBV6-1 and J usage is TRBJ2-1; 12 bases agree with TRBD2. Germline assignment: CDR1 MNHNS and CDR2 SASEGT. The CDR3 spans 16 residues. The ends lost 3 bases at V and 4 bases at J; junction bases unmatched: 4. The CDR3 DNA reads as TGTGCCAGCAGTGAGACTAGCGGGGGCCATTACAATGAGCAGTTCTTC. Protein: CASSETSGGHYNEQFF.

Only a few counts were recorded for this clonotype. The V gene is TRBV6-1, the J gene TRBJ2-2; 9 bases are shared with TRBD1. The CDR3 has 16 residues. V was pared by 5 bases and J by 4 bases, with 8 bases of the junction left unmatched. Germline loops: CDR1 MNHNS, CDR2 SASEGT. The CDR3 sequence is CASSPWTGDRTGELFF. The CDR3 region has the DNA TGTGCCAGCAGTCCGTGGACAGGGGACCGCACCGGGGAGCTGTTTTTT.

This chain links TRBV6-1 with TRBJ1-6; the D gene is possibly TRBD1 (5 bases). The V and J ends lost 2 bases and 5 bases respectively, with 10 bases between them. Germline V gene lookup returns CDR1 MNHNS and CDR2 SASEGT. The CDR3 totals 15 residues. CDR3 amino acids: CASSERGRNNSPLHF. CDR3 DNA: TGTGCCAGCAGTGAACGGGGACGGAATAATTCACCCCTCCACTTT.

The V and J genes are TRBV19 and TRBJ2-3; TRBD2 matches 12 bases. This CDR3 comprises 14 residues. Germline V CDR1 and CDR2: LNHDA, SQIVND (reference sequence). V lost 3 bases to trimming and J lost 5 bases; unmatched junction nucleotides: 0. The CDR3 DNA sequence: TGTGCCAGTAGTATGGGACTAGCGGGAGATACGCAGTATTTT. Translated, it gives CASSMGLAGDTQYF.

There are a few counts of this clonotype. J is TRBJ2-5 and V is TRBV4-1; D unresolved. The CDR3 covers 15 residues. Germline V CDR1 and CDR2: MGHRA, YSYEKL. Trimming cost V 0 bases and J 0 bases, with 8 bases left between them. CDR3 region: CASSQEGGNQETQYF. The CDR3 nucleotides are TGCGCCAGCAGCCAAGAAGGTGGGAACCAAGAGACCCAGTACTTC.

The genes are TRBV20-1 and TRBJ2-5; D ambiguous. This CDR3 comprises 11 residues. The V gene lost 3 bases and the J gene lost 2 bases, with 4 bases spanning the gap. Germline lookup yields CDR1 DFQATT and CDR2 SNEGSKA (reference sequence). As DNA, the CDR3 is TGCAGTGCTAGTTGGCAAGAGACCCAGTACTTC. This encodes CSASWQETQYF.

This clonotype was counted many times. This chain links TRBV12-3 or TRBV12-4 with TRBJ2-6, with D hard to call. The CDR3 runs to 15 residues. With 1 base removed from V and 0 bases from J, the gap between germline ends came to 4 bases. CDR3 DNA sequence: TGTGCCAGCAGTTTAGGGGGCTCTGGGGCCAACGTCCTGACTTTC. Its translation: CASSLGGSGANVLTF.

This clonotype was recorded a few times. This chain joins TRBV6-1 and TRBJ1-4, with TRBD1 matching 9 bases. With V trimmed by 6 bases and J by 0 bases, 8 bases remained unmatched. Germline V gives CDR1 MNHNS, CDR2 SASEGT. The CDR3 has 17 residues. CDR3 protein: CASSTTGGGSTNEKLFF. CDR3 bases: TGTGCCAGCAGCACGACAGGGGGAGGTTCAACTAATGAAAAACTGTTTTTT.

The V and J genes are TRBV19 and TRBJ1-5, with no clear D. V was trimmed by 4 bases and J by 0 bases, leaving 10 bases between them. The CDR3 loop spans 15 amino acids. CDR1 is LNHDA and CDR2 is SQIVND in the germline V gene (reference sequence). Written as DNA, the CDR3 is TGTGCCAGTAGTACCAAAGACTATAGCAATCAGCCCCAGCATTTT. Its translation is CASSTKDYSNQPQHF.